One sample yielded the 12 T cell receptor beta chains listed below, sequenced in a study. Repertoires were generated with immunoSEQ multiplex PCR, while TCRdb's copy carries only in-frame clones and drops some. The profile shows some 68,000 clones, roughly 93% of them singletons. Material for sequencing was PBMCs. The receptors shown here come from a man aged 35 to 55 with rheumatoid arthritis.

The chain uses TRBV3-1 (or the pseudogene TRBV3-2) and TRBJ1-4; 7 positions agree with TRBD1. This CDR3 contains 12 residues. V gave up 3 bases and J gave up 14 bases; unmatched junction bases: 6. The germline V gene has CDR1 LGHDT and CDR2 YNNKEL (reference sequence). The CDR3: CASSHQTGTLFF. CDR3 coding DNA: TGTGCCAGCAGCCACCAGACAGGGACGCTGTTTTTT.

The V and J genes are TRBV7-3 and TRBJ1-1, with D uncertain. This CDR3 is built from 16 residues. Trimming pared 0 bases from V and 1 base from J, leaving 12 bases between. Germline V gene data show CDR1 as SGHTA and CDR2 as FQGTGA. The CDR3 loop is CASSLTFRVSNTEAFF. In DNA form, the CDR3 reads TGTGCCAGCAGCTTAACCTTCCGGGTATCGAACACTGAAGCTTTCTTT.

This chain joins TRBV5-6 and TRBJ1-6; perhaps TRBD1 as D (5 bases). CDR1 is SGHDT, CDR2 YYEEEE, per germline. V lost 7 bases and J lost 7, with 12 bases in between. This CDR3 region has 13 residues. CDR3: CASGQDRNSPLHF. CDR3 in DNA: TGTGCCAGCGGACAAGATAGGAATTCACCCCTCCACTTT.

CDR3 protein: CASSSQTGWTEAFF. The CDR3 coding sequence is TGTGCCAGTAGTTCCCAAACAGGGTGGACTGAAGCTTTCTTT. The chain combines TRBV19 with TRBJ1-1; D perhaps matches TRBD1 (6 bases). The CDR3 has 14 amino acids. With 5 bases removed from V and 5 bases from J, the gap between germline ends came to 15 bases. From germline, CDR1 is LNHDA and CDR2 SQIVND (reference sequence). The full variable domain, rest sourced from reference TRBV19 and TRBJ1-1, is DGGITQSPKYLFRKEGQNVTLSCEQNLNHDAMYWYRQDPGQGLRLIYYSQIVNDFQKGDIAEGYSVSREKKESFPLTVTSAQKNPTAFYLCASSSQTGWTEAFFGQGTRLTVV.

The CDR3 sequence is CASSGQDSGANVLTF. In DNA, the CDR3 is TGTGCCAGCAGCGGACAGGACTCTGGGGCCAACGTCCTGACTTTC. The V and J genes are TRBV6-6 and TRBJ2-6, with 7 nucleotides matching TRBD1. Per the germline V gene, CDR1 is MNHNY and CDR2 is SVGAGI (reference sequence). J was trimmed by 0 bases and V by 6 bases; bases with no gene match: 2. This CDR3 contains 15 residues.

CDR3 in DNA: TGTGCCAGCAGCTTAAATTACCGGGGACCAACTAATGAAAAACTGTTTTTT. Its translation is CASSLNYRGPTNEKLFF. The chain has TRBV7-2 and TRBJ1-4, with D possibly matching TRBD1 (5 bases). This CDR3 spans 17 amino acids. V was pared by 2 bases and J by 0 bases, with 13 bases between. CDR1 SGHTA and CDR2 FQGNSA come from the germline V gene.

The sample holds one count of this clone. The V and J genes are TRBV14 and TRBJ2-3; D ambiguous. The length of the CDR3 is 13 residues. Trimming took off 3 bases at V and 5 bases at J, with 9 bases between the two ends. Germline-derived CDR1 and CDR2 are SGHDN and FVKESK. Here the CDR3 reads CASSHALGDTQYF. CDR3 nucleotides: TGTGCCAGCAGCCACGCACTTGGAGATACGCAGTATTTT.

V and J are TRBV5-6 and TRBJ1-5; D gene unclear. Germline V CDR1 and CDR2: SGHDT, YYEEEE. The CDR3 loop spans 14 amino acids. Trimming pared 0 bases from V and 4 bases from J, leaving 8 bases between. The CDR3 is CASSLVQDNQPQHF. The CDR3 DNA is TGTGCCAGCAGCTTGGTGCAAGATAATCAGCCCCAGCATTTT.

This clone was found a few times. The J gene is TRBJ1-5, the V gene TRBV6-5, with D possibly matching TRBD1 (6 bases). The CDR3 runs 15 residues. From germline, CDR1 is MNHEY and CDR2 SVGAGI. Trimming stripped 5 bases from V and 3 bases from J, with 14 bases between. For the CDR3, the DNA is TGTGCCAGCAGTCCCCTCCGGGACAACAATCAGCCCCAGCATTTT. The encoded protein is CASSPLRDNNQPQHF.

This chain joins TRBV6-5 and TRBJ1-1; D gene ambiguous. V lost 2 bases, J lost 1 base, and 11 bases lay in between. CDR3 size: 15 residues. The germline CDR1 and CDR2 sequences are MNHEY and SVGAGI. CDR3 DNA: TGTGCCAGCAGTTACACGTCCACCTCGAACACTGAAGCTTTCTTT. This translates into CASSYTSTSNTEAFF.

The CDR3 loop reads CAISPSQYTYEQYF. The CDR3, as DNA: TGTGCCATCAGCCCTTCTCAGTACACCTACGAGCAGTACTTC. J is TRBJ2-7 and V is TRBV10-3, with D unresolved. CDR3 size: 14 residues. In germline, CDR1 is ENHRY, CDR2 SYGVKD. V lost 6 bases and J lost 2, with 14 bases in between.

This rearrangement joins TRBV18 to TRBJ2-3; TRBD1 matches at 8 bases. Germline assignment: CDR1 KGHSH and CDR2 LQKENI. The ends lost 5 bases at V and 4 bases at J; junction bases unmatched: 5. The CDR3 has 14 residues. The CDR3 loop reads CASSSGQGPDTQYF. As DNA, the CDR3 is TGTGCCAGCTCATCAGGACAGGGCCCAGATACGCAGTATTTT.